This T cell receptor (beta chain) was captured in a study of naive and memory T cell subsets. Whole-study results and caveats: Especially in CD8 cells, naive repertoires contained a few larger clonotypes, possibly CD45RA-re-expressing memory cells. From naive to CM, EM and EMRA, diversity decreased and Gini increased. A clonotype means one alpha or beta sequence, not an alpha/beta pair. Over 85% of naive TCR sequences appeared only once, unlike memory subsets.

In this sample, this clonotype turned up a few times. Its cognate antigen is unknown. Both TRBC1 and TRBC2 were covered by a beta constant-region primer of two equimolar oligonucleotides. The ligated cDNA underwent four PCR rounds using SP2 and nested alpha and beta constant-region primers. A 12-nucleotide UMI and the SP2 primer were added to the cDNA 3' end by oligonucleotide ligation. TCRdb called the UMI-ligation and nested PCR reads again in MiXCR, with one record for every CDR3 protein. In the table there are about 150,000 distinct CDR3 sequences, approximately 22% of which are singletons. The sample taken for sequencing was naive CD4+ T cells from blood. The TCR sequence derives from a human donor in good health.

The CDR3 nucleotides are TGTGCCAGCAGCCAGGGCGGGTACATGGATACGCAGTATTTT. Protein: CASSQGGYMDTQYF. The chain couples TRBV3-1 to TRBJ2-3, with TRBD2 as a possible D gene (5 bases). Looked up from germline, CDR1 is LGHDT and CDR2 is YNNKEL (reference sequence). This CDR3 contains 14 residues. V was trimmed by 3 bases and J by 6 bases, leaving 13 bases between them.